This is a list of T cell receptor beta chains from one sample in a study of blood T cell repertoires in COVID-19. The method was immunoSEQ multiplex PCR; TCRdb's version includes in-frame clones alone and lacks a portion of them. The table includes about 250,000 clones, 75% to 85% detected once. The sequenced sample consisted of peripheral blood. The receptors come from a human donor in a cohort sampled during active COVID-19. The conserved cysteine and the conserved F or W are not part of the CDR3 here. Rows give clone size only sometimes, using once, few, many, or a class for an expanded clone.

v_call	clone_size	j_call	cdr3_aa
TRBV6-6	NA	TRBJ2-7	ASSRDSQGIYEQY
TRBV7-9	NA	TRBJ1-5	ASSYNNQPQH
TRBV10-1	once	TRBJ2-2	ASKSPNTGELF
TRBV5-4	few	TRBJ2-1	ASSPGGPNYNEQF
TRBV10-1	NA	TRBJ2-3	ASSQGLAGITDTQY
TRBV2	NA	TRBJ2-4	ASSEAGLAKNIQY
TRBV7-2	NA	TRBJ2-7	ASSKGTGNEQY
TRBV28	NA	TRBJ2-5	ASSGGGLSQETQY
TRBV4-2	NA	TRBJ2-4	ASSQVGVAKNIQY
TRBV5-6	NA	TRBJ1-1	ASRAQGVTEAF
TRBV18	NA	TRBJ1-6	ASSSQKQGAQSPLH
TRBV7-8	NA	TRBJ2-5	ASSPDIVQETQY
TRBV9	NA	TRBJ1-3	ASSGQGRDTGNTIY
TRBV19	NA	TRBJ1-4	ASRDRVVEKLF
TRBV5-5	NA	TRBJ1-5	ASSLGGGTAQH
TRBV10-1	once	TRBJ1-1	ASSESGGNTEAF
TRBV4-2	NA	TRBJ2-3	ASSQGGYSTDTQY
TRBV5-4	NA	TRBJ1-2	ASSLNRDAYGYT
TRBV9	NA	TRBJ2-2	ASSVGLAGGPIGELF
TRBV4-2	NA	TRBJ1-3	ASSQDLGVTAIY
TRBV29-1	NA	TRBJ1-3	SVVQGSSGNTIY
TRBV28	NA	TRBJ1-5	ASIPGNNQPQH
TRBV5-1	NA	TRBJ2-5	ASSRDRLQGETQY
TRBV28	once	TRBJ1-2	ASSPQGVGVYGYT
TRBV7-9	NA	TRBJ1-2	ASRPPGSNYGYT
TRBV5-4	once	TRBJ2-2	ASSKPTSGTLTGELF
TRBV28	NA	TRBJ2-1	AIAGTGGAGEQF
TRBV15	NA	TRBJ1-5	ATSRVEPGLHSNQPQH
TRBV7-3	NA	TRBJ2-3	ASSLNPGTSTDTQY
TRBV5-1	NA	TRBJ2-2	ASSFGGRNTGELF
TRBV10-3	many	TRBJ2-7	AISGGQGAYEQY
TRBV5-5	NA	TRBJ2-7	ASSLGPNSFYEQY
TRBV5-4	once	TRBJ2-7	ASSSTGAGALVEQY
TRBV10-1	once	TRBJ2-1	ASSDTGTGGNEQF
TRBV10-3	NA	TRBJ1-1	AISVSQRNTEAF
TRBV9	NA	TRBJ1-6	ASSVPGNSPLH
TRBV6-5	NA	TRBJ2-3	ASTRTGYGTDTQY
TRBV19	NA	TRBJ2-3	ASSMGQKGDTQY
TRBV5-8	NA	TRBJ1-4	ASSAGQPTNEKLF
TRBV2	few	TRBJ2-1	ASSARRDRELNEQF
TRBV5-6	NA	TRBJ2-1	ASSSQGAATYNEQF
TRBV4-2	NA	TRBJ1-6	ASSQDLLRGGSPLH
TRBV12-5	NA	TRBJ2-1	ASGPSGNYNEQF
TRBV14	NA	TRBJ1-1	ASSQDFGETEAF
TRBV27	NA	TRBJ1-1	ASSLERHTEAF
TRBV6-5	NA	TRBJ2-7	ASRMTGDSYEQY
TRBV28	once	TRBJ1-2	ASSPGYSPSGYT
TRBV18	NA	TRBJ1-4	ASSPGAPTNEKLF
TRBV18	few	TRBJ1-2	ASSPGADGYT
TRBV18	NA	TRBJ2-3	ASSFQGKDTQY
TRBV18	NA	TRBJ2-1	ASSPLPGRALSDEQF
TRBV5-4	NA	TRBJ1-1	ASSSGQRGSTEAF
TRBV19	NA	TRBJ2-5	ASSVDTGTGLETQY
TRBV5-1	once	TRBJ2-7	ASTSWSGSGAYEQY
TRBV5-1	NA	TRBJ2-3	ASSLENRGRTDTQY